This section outlines one T cell receptor beta chain sequence together with its context. TCRdb's copy holds only in-frame clones and misses some; the assay was immunoSEQ multiplex PCR. The sample includes roughly 76,000 clones, around 94% of them seen just once. These data belong to a study of technical replicates of blood from a handful of donors. The CDR3 is 15 residues long. CDR1 and CDR2 (germline): SGDLS, YYNGEE. J gave up 8 bases and V 0 bases, and 6 bases lay outside the gene matches. The chain links TRBV9 to TRBJ1-4, with 8 bases fitting TRBD1. The sequence came from a human donor in good health. Sequencing was done on a sample of T cells isolated from PBMCs. CDR3 protein: CASSVGGQVIEKLFF. CDR3 in DNA: TGTGCCAGCAGCGTAGGGGGACAGGTTATCGAAAAACTGTTTTTT.